This passage covers 23 T cell receptor beta chains from one sample sequenced in a study of blood T cell repertoires in COVID-19. Sequencing was performed with immunoSEQ multiplex PCR; in TCRdb, only in-frame clones are kept and a portion is missing. The table includes around 270,000 clones, approximately 90% detected once. The sample was peripheral blood. Receptors were obtained from a man aged 35 to 55 with acute or convalescent COVID-19.

V is TRBV5-4 and J is TRBJ2-7; D not resolved. The CDR3 extends over 12 amino acids. Trimming stripped 0 bases from V and 3 bases from J, with 4 bases between. Germline V lookup: CDR1 SGHNT, CDR2 YYREEE (reference sequence). In nucleotides, the CDR3 is TGTGCCAGCAGCTTGGGACACTACGAGCAGTACTTC. It yields the protein CASSLGHYEQYF.

V and J are TRBV5-6 and TRBJ2-1, with TRBD2 as a possible D gene (6 bases). CDR1 is SGHDT and CDR2 is YYEEEE in the germline V gene. V shed 0 bases and J shed 5 bases, with 12 bases lying between them. This CDR3 comprises 15 residues. The CDR3 DNA reads TGTGCCAGCAGCTTGGGCGGGACGGGCCACAATGAGCAGTTCTTC. It specifies CASSLGGTGHNEQFF.

V usage is TRBV9 and J usage is TRBJ2-6; 7 bases fit TRBD1. The ends lost 3 bases at V and 5 bases at J; junction bases unmatched: 11. Germline assignment: CDR1 SGDLS and CDR2 YYNGEE. This CDR3 contains 17 residues. The CDR3 coding sequence is TGTGCCAGCAGCGGAGGGGGCCCGTTCAGCCGGGCCAACGTCCTGACTTTC. Protein product: CASSGGGPFSRANVLTF. Based on the CDR3 plus reference TRBV9 and TRBJ2-6, the full variable domain is DSGVTQTPKHLITATGQRVTLRCSPRSGDLSVYWYQQSLDQGLQFLIQYYNGEERAKGNILERFSAQQFPDLHSELNLSSLELGDSALYFCASSGGGPFSRANVLTFGAGSRLTVL.

This sequence joins TRBV24-1 and TRBJ2-3; D is perhaps TRBD1 (6 bases). Germline V gene data show CDR1 as KGHDR and CDR2 as SFDVKD. The CDR3 extends over 14 amino acids. The V gene lost 1 base and the J gene lost 8 bases, with 12 bases spanning the gap. As DNA, the CDR3 is TGTGCCACCAGTGATTTTCCCGGACAGCCTACGCAGTATTTT. As protein: CATSDFPGQPTQYF.

The rearrangement links TRBV5-5 to TRBJ2-7; TRBD1 is a possible D gene (6 bases). Germline V CDR1 and CDR2: SGHKS, YYEKEE (reference sequence). The V end was cut by 0 bases, the J end by 6 bases, with 13 bases between. The CDR3 contains 14 residues. This CDR3 is CASSLATGLAEQYF. Here the CDR3 DNA reads TGTGCCAGCAGCTTGGCTACAGGGTTGGCCGAGCAGTACTTC.

This clone is a singleton in its sample. This chain links TRBV7-9 with TRBJ2-3; tentatively, D is TRBD2 (5 bases). This CDR3 region has 14 residues. The germline gives CDR1 SEHNR, CDR2 FQNEAQ (reference sequence). Deletions cut 1 base from V and 3 bases from J, with 8 bases between. The CDR3 is CASSLDSGTDTQYF. The CDR3 coding sequence is TGTGCCAGCAGCTTAGATTCGGGAACAGATACGCAGTATTTT.

This sequence joins TRBV29-1 and TRBJ2-7; a weak D match, TRBD1 (6 bases). From germline, CDR1 is SQVTM and CDR2 ANQGSEA. The CDR3 runs 12 residues. Trimming pared 5 bases from V and 3 bases from J, leaving 11 bases between. The CDR3 here is CSVREGGYEQYF. In DNA form, the CDR3 reads TGCAGCGTTCGGGAAGGGGGCTACGAGCAGTACTTC.

The chain links TRBV5-1 to TRBJ2-5; a possible D gene is TRBD2 (5 bases). With 0 bases removed from V and 5 bases from J, the gap between germline ends came to 17 bases. Per the germline V gene, CDR1 is SGHRS and CDR2 is YFSETQ. The CDR3 loop spans 16 amino acids. CDR3 sequence reads: CASSLASIPTGETQYF. The DNA for the CDR3 is TGCGCCAGCAGCTTGGCTTCCATCCCCACGGGGGAGACCCAGTACTTC.

The V gene is TRBV6-1, the J gene TRBJ2-7; D is unclear. In germline, CDR1 is MNHNS, CDR2 SASEGT. V shed 0 bases and J shed 3 bases, with 12 bases lying between them. The CDR3 covers 15 residues. The DNA for the CDR3 is TGTGCCAGCAGTGAAGCCGGTAGTACTATCTACGAGCAGTACTTC. It yields the protein CASSEAGSTIYEQYF.

The chain carries TRBV5-1 and TRBJ2-7; D is possibly TRBD2 (5 bases). Looked up from germline, CDR1 is SGHRS and CDR2 is YFSETQ. Between the trimmed V and J ends, which lost 0 bases and 5 bases, there was a span of 15 bases. The CDR3 has 15 amino acids. Here the CDR3 reads CASSLGPSPKNEQYF. The CDR3 nucleotides are TGCGCCAGCAGCTTGGGTCCTAGCCCGAAAAACGAGCAGTACTTC.

The rearrangement links TRBV6-1 to TRBJ1-5; D gene ambiguous. V was clipped by 2 bases and J by 4 bases, with 12 bases between them. Germline CDR1 reads MNHNS; CDR2 reads SASEGT. The CDR3 loop spans 15 amino acids. CDR3 in amino acids: CASSETRGGNQPQHF. DNA for the CDR3: TGTGCCAGCAGTGAAACAAGAGGAGGGAATCAGCCCCAGCATTTT.

The CDR3 loop is CASSIDSYGYTF. DNA for the CDR3: TGTGCCAGTAGTATCGACTCGTATGGCTACACCTTC. The chain has TRBV19 and TRBJ1-2; D gene unclear. The V end was cut by 3 bases, the J end by 5 bases, with 7 bases between. CDR3 size: 12 residues. CDR1 and CDR2 (germline): LNHDA, SQIVND (reference sequence).

The chain uses TRBV20-1 and TRBJ2-3; D not certain. V lost 5 bases and J lost 6, with 6 bases in between. This CDR3 contains 10 residues. Looked up from germline, CDR1 is DFQATT and CDR2 is SNEGSKA (reference sequence). In nucleotides, the CDR3 is TGCAGTGCTGCGTTGGATACGCAGTATTTT. It yields the protein CSAALDTQYF.

The chain links TRBV5-1 to TRBJ2-7; 8 bases agree with TRBD1. Germline CDR1 SGHRS, CDR2 YFSETQ. This CDR3 spans 15 amino acids. V lost 3 bases and J lost 5; bases outside the gene matches: 10. In nucleotides, the CDR3 is TGCGCCAGCAGCTACCTACGGACAGGGATCGACGAGCAGTACTTC. Its protein is CASSYLRTGIDEQYF.

The rearrangement joins TRBV29-1 to TRBJ2-2; TRBD2 agrees at 12 bases. The CDR3 covers 17 residues. V lost 2 bases and J lost 7; bases outside the gene matches: 11. Germline V gives CDR1 SQVTM, CDR2 ANQGSEA. The CDR3 nucleotides read TGCAGCGTTGAACATTCCCCACTAGCGGGGGGAGTCGGGGAGCTGTTTTTT. Translation: CSVEHSPLAGGVGELFF.

V gene TRBV5-1 combines with J gene TRBJ1-1; 12 positions match TRBD1. The length of the CDR3 is 17 residues. The trim removed 4 bases at V and 5 bases at J, leaving 12 bases unmatched. Germline-derived CDR1 and CDR2 are SGHRS and YFSETQ. For the CDR3, the DNA is TGCGCCAGCAGCGAGAATGGGACAGGGGGCCGTGGGACTGAAGCTTTCTTT. Amino acids: CASSENGTGGRGTEAFF.

This clone occurred a few times. The chain employs TRBV20-1 and TRBJ2-1; D may be TRBD2 (5 bases). Germline V gene lookup returns CDR1 DFQATT and CDR2 SNEGSKA (reference sequence). This CDR3 spans 13 amino acids. Trimming pared 3 bases from V and 5 bases from J, leaving 11 bases between. CDR3 DNA sequence: TGCAGTGCTAGTGGCGGGCCGCACAATGAGCAGTTCTTC. Its protein is CSASGGPHNEQFF.

This clone has a handful of counts. The V and J genes are TRBV10-3 and TRBJ2-7, with TRBD2 matching over 11 bases. Germline V gene data show CDR1 as ENHRY and CDR2 as SYGVKD. The CDR3 runs to 17 residues. V shed 4 bases and J 0 bases; nucleotides not matched to a gene: 8. Here the CDR3 DNA reads TGTGCCATCAGTGGGTCGGGTAGCGGGGGGGCCTCCTACGAGCAGTACTTC. Translating it yields CAISGSGSGGASYEQYF.

The chain combines TRBV11-2 with TRBJ2-6, with TRBD1 as a possible D gene (6 bases). Trimming removed 5 bases from V and 4 bases from J, with 18 bases in between. Germline CDR1 is SGHAT and CDR2 is FQNNGV. The CDR3 spans 17 residues. Here the CDR3 reads CASSLRQVPRGANVLTF. The DNA for the CDR3 is TGTGCCAGCAGCCTCCGACAGGTCCCCAGGGGGGCCAACGTCCTGACTTTC.

This chain joins TRBV7-2 and TRBJ1-2, with a weak D call TRBD1 (6 bases). This CDR3 comprises 14 residues. V was cut by 2 bases and J by 1 base, with 8 bases left in between. CDR1 SGHTA and CDR2 FQGNSA come from the germline V gene. The CDR3 spells CASSLRTDNYGYTF. CDR3 coding DNA: TGTGCCAGCAGCTTACGGACAGATAACTATGGCTACACCTTC.

The CDR3 loop reads CASSGLSSYNSPLHF. The DNA of the CDR3 is TGTGCCAGCAGCGGACTGAGCTCCTATAATTCACCCCTCCACTTT. The chain carries TRBV3-1 (or the pseudogene TRBV3-2) and TRBJ1-6; D remains ambiguous. Trimming took 5 bases from V and 0 from J, leaving 8 bases between them. The germline V gene has CDR1 LGHDT and CDR2 YNNKEL (reference sequence). The length of the CDR3 is 15 residues.

The J gene is TRBJ2-1, the V gene TRBV10-2; TRBD1 might be the D (6 bases). V was trimmed by 8 bases and J by 5 bases, leaving 16 bases between them. This CDR3 region has 14 residues. Germline loops: CDR1 WSHSY, CDR2 SAAADI. The CDR3 DNA sequence: TGCGCCAGCCTACCCTGGACAGATAACAATGAGCAGTTCTTC. Its translation: CASLPWTDNNEQFF.

This clone turned up a few times. The chain joins TRBV25-1 to TRBJ1-3, with D hard to call. The germline CDR1 and CDR2 sequences are MGHDK and SYGVNS. V was cut by 5 bases and J by 0 bases, with 17 bases left in between. The CDR3 loop spans 17 amino acids. This CDR3 is CASSLSPGTTSGNTIYF. As DNA, the CDR3 is TGTGCCAGCAGTTTATCCCCAGGCACAACCTCTGGAAACACCATATATTTT.